This TCR beta chain derives from a study of response to subunit inactivated influenza vaccine. Study-wide findings and caveats: T cells newly recruited by each seasonal influenza vaccination are few, the authors suggested.

Regarding this clonotype: Its matching antigen is unknown.

Losses at the gene ends were 4 bases for V and 2 bases for J; bases not matched to a gene: 5. The CDR3 extends over 16 amino acids. From the RT-PCR reads, TCRdb called clonotypes with MiXCR, one entry per CDR3 protein. Here the sample spans about 480,000 distinct CDR3 sequences, 13% being singletons. This sequence originates from a man aged 50-59 years who received an inactivated influenza vaccine. The chain combines TRBV12-3 or TRBV12-4 with TRBJ2-6, with TRBD1 identical over 7 bases. This material consisted of PBMCs from blood, taken roughly 45 days after vaccination. The CDR3: CASSSDRAAGANVLTF. In DNA form, the CDR3 reads TGTGCCAGCAGTTCAGACAGGGCTGCTGGGGCCAACGTCCTGACTTTC.